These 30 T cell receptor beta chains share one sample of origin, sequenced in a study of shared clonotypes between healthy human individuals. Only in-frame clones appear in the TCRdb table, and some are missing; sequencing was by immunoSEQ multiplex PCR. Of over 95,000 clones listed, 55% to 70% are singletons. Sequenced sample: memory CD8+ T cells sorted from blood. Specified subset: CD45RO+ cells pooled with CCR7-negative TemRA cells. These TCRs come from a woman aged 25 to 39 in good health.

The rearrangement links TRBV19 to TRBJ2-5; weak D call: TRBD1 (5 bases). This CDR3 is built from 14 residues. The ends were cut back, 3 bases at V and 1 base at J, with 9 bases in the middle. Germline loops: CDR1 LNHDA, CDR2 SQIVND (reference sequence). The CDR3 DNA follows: TGTGCCAGTAGTATTGCAGGGTTCCAAGAGACCCAGTACTTC. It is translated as CASSIAGFQETQYF.

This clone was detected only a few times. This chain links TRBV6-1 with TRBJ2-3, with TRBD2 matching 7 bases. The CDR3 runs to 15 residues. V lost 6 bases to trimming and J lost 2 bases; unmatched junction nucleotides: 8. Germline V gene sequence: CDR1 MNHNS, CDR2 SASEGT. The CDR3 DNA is TGTGCCAGCAGCCTGACTAGCAGCCACACAGATACGCAGTATTTT. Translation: CASSLTSSHTDTQYF.

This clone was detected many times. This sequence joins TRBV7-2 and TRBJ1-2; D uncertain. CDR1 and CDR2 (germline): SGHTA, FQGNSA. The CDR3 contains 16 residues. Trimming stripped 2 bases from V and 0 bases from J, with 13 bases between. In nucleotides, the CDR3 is TGTGCCAGCAGCTTAACCCCCCCGGCCACTAACTATGGCTACACCTTC. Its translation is CASSLTPPATNYGYTF.

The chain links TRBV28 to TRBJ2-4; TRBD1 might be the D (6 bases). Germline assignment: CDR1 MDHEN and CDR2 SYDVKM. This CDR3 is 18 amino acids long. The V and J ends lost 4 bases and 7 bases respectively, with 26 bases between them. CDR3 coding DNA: TGTGCCAGCAGTTCGATCAGATCCCTTAAAACAAGGGGGAACATTCAGTACTTC. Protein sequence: CASSSIRSLKTRGNIQYF.

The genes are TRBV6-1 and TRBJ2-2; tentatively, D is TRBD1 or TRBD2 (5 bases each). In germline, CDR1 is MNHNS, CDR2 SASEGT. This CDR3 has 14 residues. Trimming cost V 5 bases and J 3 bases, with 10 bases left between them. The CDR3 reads CASSKGTDTGELFF. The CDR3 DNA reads TGTGCCAGCAGTAAGGGGACGGACACCGGGGAGCTGTTTTTT.

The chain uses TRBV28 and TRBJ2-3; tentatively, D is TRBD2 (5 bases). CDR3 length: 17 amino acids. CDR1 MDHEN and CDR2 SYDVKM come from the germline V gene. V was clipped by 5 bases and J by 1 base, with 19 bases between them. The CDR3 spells CASSPWTPDEGTDTQYF. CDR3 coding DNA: TGTGCCAGCAGTCCATGGACTCCGGACGAGGGCACAGATACGCAGTATTTT.

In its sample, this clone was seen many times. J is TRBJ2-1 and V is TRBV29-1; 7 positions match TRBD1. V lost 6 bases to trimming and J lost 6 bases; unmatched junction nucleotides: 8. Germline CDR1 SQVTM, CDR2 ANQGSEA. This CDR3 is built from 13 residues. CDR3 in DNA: TGCAGCGTAGACAGACAGGGTTCCAATGAGCAGTTCTTC. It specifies CSVDRQGSNEQFF.

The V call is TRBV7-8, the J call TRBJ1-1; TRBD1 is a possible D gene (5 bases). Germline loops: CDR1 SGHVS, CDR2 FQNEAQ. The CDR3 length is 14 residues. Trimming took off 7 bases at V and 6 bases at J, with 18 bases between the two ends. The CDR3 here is CASTHDPGNPEAFF. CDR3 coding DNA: TGTGCCAGCACTCATGACCCAGGGAATCCTGAAGCTTTCTTT. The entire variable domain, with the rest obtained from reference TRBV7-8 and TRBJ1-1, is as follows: GAGVSQSPRYKVAKRGQDVALRCDPISGHVSLFWYQQALGQGPEFLTYFQNEAQLDKSGLPSDRFFAERPEGSVSTLKIQRTQQEDSAVYLCASTHDPGNPEAFFGQGTRLTVV.

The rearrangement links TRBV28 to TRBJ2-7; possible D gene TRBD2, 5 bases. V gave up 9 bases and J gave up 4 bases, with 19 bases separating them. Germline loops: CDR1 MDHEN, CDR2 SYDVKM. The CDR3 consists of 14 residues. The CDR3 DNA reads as TGTGCCAGTTGTCTTGTCGGGAATAGATACGAGCAGTACTTC. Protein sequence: CASCLVGNRYEQYF. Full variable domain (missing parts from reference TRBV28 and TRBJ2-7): DVKVTQSSRYLVKRTGEKVFLECVQDMDHENMFWYRQDPGLGLRLIYFSYDVKMKEKGDIPEGYSVSREKKERFSLILESASTNQTSMYLCASCLVGNRYEQYFGPGTRLTVT.

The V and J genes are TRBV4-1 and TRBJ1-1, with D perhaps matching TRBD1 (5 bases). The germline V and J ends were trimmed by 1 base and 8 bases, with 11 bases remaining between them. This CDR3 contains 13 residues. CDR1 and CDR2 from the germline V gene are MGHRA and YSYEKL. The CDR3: CASSQVNSGEAFF. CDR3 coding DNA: TGCGCCAGCAGCCAAGTTAACTCAGGGGAAGCTTTCTTT.

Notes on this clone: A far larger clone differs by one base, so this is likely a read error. The CDR3 here is CASSMSWGNTEAFF. The CDR3 nucleotides read TGTGCCAGCAGCATGAGTTGGGGGAACACTGAAGCTTTCTTT. The V and J genes are TRBV9 and TRBJ1-1; the D is unclear. CDR1 is SGDLS, CDR2 YYNGEE, per germline. V was pared by 4 bases and J by 1 base, with 11 bases between. The CDR3 sequence is 14 residues long. The variable domain in full, with the rest retrieved from reference TRBV9 and TRBJ1-1, is DSGVTQTPKHLITATGQRVTLRCSPRSGDLSVYWYQQSLDQGLQFLIQYYNGEERAKGNILERFSAQQFPDLHSELNLSSLELGDSALYFCASSMSWGNTEAFFGQGTRLTVV.

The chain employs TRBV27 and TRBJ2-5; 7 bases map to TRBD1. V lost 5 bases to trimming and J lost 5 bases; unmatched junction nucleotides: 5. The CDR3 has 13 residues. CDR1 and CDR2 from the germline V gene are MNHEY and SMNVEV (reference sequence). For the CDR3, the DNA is TGTGCCAGCAGTCAACAGGGGCGGGAGACCCAGTACTTC. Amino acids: CASSQQGRETQYF.

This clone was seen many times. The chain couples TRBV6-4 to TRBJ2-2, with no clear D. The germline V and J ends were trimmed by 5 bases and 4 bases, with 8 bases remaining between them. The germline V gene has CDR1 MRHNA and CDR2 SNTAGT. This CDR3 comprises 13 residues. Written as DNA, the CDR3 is TGTGCCAGCAGTCAATCGGTCACCGGGGAGCTGTTTTTT. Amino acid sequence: CASSQSVTGELFF.

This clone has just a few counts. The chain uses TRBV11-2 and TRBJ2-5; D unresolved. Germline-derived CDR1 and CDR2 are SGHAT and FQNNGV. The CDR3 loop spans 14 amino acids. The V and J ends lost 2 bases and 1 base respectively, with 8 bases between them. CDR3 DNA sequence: TGTGCCAGCAGCTTAAGCCCAGGCCAAGAGACCCAGTACTTC. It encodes CASSLSPGQETQYF.

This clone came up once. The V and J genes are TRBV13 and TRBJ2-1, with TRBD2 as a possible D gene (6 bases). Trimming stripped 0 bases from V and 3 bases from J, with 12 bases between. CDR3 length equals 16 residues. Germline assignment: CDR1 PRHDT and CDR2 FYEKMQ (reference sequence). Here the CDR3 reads CASSLGPQGGYNEQFF. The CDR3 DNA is TGTGCCAGCAGCTTAGGGCCCCAGGGAGGCTACAATGAGCAGTTCTTC.

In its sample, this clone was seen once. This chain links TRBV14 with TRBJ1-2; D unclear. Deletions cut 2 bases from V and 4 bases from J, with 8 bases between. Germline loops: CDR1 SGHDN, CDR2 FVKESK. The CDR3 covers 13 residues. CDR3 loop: CASSQTELYGYTF. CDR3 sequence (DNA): TGTGCCAGCAGCCAAACGGAGCTCTATGGCTACACCTTC.

Here the CDR3 DNA reads TGTGCCAGCGAGGGCAGGGAGAATGAAAAACTGTTTTTT. Protein sequence: CASEGRENEKLFF. V is TRBV5-6 and J is TRBJ1-4; D possibly corresponds to TRBD1 (5 bases). Per the germline V gene, CDR1 is SGHDT and CDR2 is YYEEEE. The CDR3 spans 13 residues. V lost 7 bases and J lost 5, with 12 bases in between.

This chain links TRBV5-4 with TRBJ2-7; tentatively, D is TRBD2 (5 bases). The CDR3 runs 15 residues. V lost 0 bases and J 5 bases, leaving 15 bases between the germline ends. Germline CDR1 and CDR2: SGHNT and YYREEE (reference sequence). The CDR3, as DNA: TGTGCCAGCAGCTTGGGCGCCGGGGAGACAAACGAGCAGTACTTC. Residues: CASSLGAGETNEQYF. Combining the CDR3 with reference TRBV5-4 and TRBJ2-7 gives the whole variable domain ETGVTQSPTHLIKTRGQQVTLRCSSQSGHNTVSWYQQALGQGPQFIFQYYREEENGRGNFPPRFSGLQFPNYSSELNVNALELDDSALYLCASSLGAGETNEQYFGPGTRLTVT.

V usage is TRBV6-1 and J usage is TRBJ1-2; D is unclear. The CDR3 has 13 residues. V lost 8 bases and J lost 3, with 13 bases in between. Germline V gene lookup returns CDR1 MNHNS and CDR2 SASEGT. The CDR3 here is CASARRVYYGYTF. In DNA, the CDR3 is TGTGCCAGCGCCCGGCGGGTTTACTATGGCTACACCTTC.

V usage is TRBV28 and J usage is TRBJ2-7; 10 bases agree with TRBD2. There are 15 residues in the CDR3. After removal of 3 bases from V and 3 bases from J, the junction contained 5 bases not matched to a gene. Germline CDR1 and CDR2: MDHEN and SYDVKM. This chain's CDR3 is CASSFRTSGVYEQYF. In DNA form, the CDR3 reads TGTGCCAGCAGTTTTAGGACTAGCGGAGTCTACGAGCAGTACTTC.

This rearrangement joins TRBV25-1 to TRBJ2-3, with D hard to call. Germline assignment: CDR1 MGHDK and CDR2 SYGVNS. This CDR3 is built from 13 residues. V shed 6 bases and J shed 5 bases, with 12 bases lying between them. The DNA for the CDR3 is TGTGCCAGCAGGGTGGCAGTAGAAGATACGCAGTATTTT. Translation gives CASRVAVEDTQYF.

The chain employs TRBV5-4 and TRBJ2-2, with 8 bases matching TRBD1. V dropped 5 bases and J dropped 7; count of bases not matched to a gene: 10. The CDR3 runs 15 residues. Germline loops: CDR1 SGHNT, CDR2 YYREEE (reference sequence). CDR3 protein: CASRYGQGDGGELFF. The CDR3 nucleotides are TGTGCCAGCAGATACGGACAGGGAGACGGCGGGGAGCTGTTTTTT.

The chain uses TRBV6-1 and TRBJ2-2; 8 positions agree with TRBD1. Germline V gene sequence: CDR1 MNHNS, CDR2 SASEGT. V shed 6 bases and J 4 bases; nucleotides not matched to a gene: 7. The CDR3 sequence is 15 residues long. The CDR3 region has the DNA TGTGCCAGCAGATTAGACAGGGGAAGCACCGGGGAGCTGTTTTTT. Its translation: CASRLDRGSTGELFF.

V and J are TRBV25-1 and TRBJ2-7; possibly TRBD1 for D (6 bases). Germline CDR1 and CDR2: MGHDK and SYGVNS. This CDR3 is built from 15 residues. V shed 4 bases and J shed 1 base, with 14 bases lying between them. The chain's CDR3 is CASSGSGAGSYEQYF. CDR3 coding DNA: TGTGCCAGCAGTGGGTCAGGGGCTGGATCCTACGAGCAGTACTTC.

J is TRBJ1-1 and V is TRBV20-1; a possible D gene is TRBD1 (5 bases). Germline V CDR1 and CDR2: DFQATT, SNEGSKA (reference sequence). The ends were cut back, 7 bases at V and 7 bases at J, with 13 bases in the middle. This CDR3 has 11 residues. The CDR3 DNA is TGCAGTGGCAGAACAGGAGGTGAAGCTTTCTTT. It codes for CSGRTGGEAFF.

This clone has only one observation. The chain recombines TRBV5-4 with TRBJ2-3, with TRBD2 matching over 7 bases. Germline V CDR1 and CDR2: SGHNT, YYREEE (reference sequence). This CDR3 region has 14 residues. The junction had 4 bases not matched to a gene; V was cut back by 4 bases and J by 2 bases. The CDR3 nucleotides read TGTGCCAGCAGCGAGCGGGATGCCACAGATACGCAGTATTTT. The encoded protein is CASSERDATDTQYF.

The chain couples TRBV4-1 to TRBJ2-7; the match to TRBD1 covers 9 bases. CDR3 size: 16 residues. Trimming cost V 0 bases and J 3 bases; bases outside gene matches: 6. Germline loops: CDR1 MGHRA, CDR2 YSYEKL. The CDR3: CASSQDRGQGFYEQYF. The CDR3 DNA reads TGCGCCAGCAGCCAAGATCGGGGACAGGGTTTCTACGAGCAGTACTTC.

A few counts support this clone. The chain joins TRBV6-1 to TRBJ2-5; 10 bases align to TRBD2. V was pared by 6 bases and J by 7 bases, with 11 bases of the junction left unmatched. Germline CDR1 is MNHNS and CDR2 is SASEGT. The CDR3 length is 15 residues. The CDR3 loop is CASSATSGDGGTQYF. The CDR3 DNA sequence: TGTGCCAGCAGCGCTACTAGCGGGGATGGGGGGACCCAGTACTTC.

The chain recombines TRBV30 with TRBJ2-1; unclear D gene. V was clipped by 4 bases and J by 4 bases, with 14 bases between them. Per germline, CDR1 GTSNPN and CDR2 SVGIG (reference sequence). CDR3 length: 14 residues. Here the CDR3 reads CAWNRVGTYNEQFF. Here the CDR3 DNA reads TGTGCCTGGAACCGTGTGGGAACTTACAATGAGCAGTTCTTC.

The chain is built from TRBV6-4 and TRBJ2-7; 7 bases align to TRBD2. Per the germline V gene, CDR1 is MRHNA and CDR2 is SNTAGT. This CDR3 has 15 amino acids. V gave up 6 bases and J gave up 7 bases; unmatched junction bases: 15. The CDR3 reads CASRRERDPDEEQYF. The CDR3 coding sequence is TGTGCCAGCAGGAGGGAGCGGGACCCTGATGAAGAGCAGTACTTC.